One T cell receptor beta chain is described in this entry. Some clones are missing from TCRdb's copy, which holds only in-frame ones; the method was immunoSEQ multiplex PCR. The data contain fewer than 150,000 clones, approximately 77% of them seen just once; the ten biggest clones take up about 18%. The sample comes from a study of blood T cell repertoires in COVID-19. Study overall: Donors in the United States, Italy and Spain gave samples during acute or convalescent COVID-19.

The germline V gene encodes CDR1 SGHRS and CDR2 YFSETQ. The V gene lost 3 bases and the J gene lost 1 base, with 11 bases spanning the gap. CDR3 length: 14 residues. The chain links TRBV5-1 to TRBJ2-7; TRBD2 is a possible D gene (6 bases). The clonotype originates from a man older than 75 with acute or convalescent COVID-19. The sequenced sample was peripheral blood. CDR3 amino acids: CASSSGLGSYEQYF. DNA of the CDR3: TGCGCCAGCAGCTCGGGACTGGGTTCCTACGAGCAGTACTTC.